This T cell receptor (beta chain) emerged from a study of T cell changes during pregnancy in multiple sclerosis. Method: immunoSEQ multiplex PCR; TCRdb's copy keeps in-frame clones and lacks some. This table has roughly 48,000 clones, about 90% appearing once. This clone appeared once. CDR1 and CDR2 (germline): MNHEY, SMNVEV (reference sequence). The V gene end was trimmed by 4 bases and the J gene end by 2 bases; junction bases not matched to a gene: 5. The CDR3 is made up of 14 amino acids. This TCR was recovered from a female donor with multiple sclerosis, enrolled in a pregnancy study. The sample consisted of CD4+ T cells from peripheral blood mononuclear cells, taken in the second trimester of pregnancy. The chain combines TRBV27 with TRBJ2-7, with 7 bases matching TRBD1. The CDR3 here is CASSSNRGPYEQYF. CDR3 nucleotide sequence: TGTGCCAGCAGTTCTAACAGGGGACCCTACGAGCAGTACTTC.